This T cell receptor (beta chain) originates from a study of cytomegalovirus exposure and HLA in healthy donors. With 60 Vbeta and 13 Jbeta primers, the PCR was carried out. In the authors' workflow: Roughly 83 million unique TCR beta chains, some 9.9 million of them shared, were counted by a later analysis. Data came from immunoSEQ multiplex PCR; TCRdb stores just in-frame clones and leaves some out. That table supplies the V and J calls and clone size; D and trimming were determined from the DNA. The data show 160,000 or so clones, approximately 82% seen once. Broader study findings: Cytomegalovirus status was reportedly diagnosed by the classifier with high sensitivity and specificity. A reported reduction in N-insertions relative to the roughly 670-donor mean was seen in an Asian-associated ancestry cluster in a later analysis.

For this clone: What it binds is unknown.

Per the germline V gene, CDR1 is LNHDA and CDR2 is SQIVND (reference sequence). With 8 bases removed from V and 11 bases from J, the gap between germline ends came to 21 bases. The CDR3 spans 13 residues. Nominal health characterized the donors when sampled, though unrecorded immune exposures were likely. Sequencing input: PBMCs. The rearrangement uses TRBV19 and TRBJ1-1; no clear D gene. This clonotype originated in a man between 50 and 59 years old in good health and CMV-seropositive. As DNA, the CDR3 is TGTGCCAGTGCGCCGCCCCACGAGAGGTCGGCTTTCTTT. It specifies CASAPPHERSAFF.